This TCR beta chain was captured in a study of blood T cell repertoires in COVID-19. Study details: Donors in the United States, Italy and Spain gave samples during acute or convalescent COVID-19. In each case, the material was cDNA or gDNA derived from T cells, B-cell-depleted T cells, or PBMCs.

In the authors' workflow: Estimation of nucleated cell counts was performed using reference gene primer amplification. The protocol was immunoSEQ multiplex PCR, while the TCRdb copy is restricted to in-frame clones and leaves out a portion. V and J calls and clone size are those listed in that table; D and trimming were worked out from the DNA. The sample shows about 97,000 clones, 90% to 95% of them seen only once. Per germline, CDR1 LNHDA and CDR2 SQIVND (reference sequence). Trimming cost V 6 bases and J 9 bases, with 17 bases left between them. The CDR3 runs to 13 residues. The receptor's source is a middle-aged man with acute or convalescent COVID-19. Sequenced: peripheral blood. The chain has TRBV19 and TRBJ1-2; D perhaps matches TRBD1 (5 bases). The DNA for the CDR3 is TGTGCCAGTAGCCCACCGCGGGGCAGCAGCTACACCTTC. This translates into CASSPPRGSSYTF.